This T cell receptor beta chain was found in a study of technical replicates of blood from a few donors. The CDR3 runs 15 residues. The V end lost 4 bases, the J end lost 3 bases, and 15 bases lay between the germline ends. Germline assignment: CDR1 LNHDA and CDR2 SQIVND (reference sequence). Data came from immunoSEQ multiplex PCR; TCRdb stores just in-frame clones and leaves some out. The table has tens of thousands of clones, 70% to 90% seen once. This clone came up a few times. The sequencing sample was made of PBMCs. The gene calls are TRBV19 and TRBJ1-1; D perhaps matches TRBD1 (5 bases). The receptor was isolated from a human donor in good health. Some clones in this sample may be carry-over from other donors' samples. CDR3 DNA: TGTGCCAGTAGTACGAACAGGCTTGGGGACACTGAAGCTTTCTTT. It specifies CASSTNRLGDTEAFF.